The rows below give T cell receptor beta chains drawn from one sample of a study of blood T cell repertoires in COVID-19. TCRdb's table, derived via immunoSEQ multiplex PCR, lists solely in-frame clones and lacks some. The table records about 230,000 clones, about nine tenths of them present only once. The sequencing input was PBMCs or T cells enriched from blood (not recorded which). These TCRs come from a woman aged 50 to 65 in a cohort exposed to, infected with or recovered from COVID-19 (not recorded which). Both conserved end residues are part of each CDR3. The D gene is left open where the match is weak. Clone size is not always given. Where it is, it says once, few, many or a class for expanded clones.

-,-,TRBJ1-2,TRBV4-1,TGCGCCAGCAGCCAAGATAAGGGGACGGGGGGCGGCTACACCTTC,CASSQDKGTGGGYTF
-,-,TRBJ2-1,TRBV29-1,TGCAGCGTTGACAAATGGGCGGGGATTGCGCAGTTCTTC,CSVDKWAGIAQFF
-,few,TRBJ2-3,TRBV18,TGTGCCAGCTCACCACCTTCGGGGTCAGATACGCAGTATTTT,CASSPPSGSDTQYF
-,-,TRBJ1-1,TRBV30,TGTGCCTGGAGTGGGCTTGAAGCTTTCTTT,CAWSGLEAFF
-,-,TRBJ1-1,TRBV7-9,TGTGCCAGCAGCTTAGGGCCCAGTCTGAACACTGAAGCTTTCTTT,CASSLGPSLNTEAFF
TRBD1,-,TRBJ1-6,TRBV7-2,TGTGCCAGCAGCTCCGGGACAGGGGGGAGGTCACCCCTCCACTTT,CASSSGTGGRSPLHF
-,-,TRBJ2-2,TRBV21-1,TGTGCCAGCAGCAAGCCGGGACAGAGAACCGGGGAGCTGTTTTTT,CASSKPGQRTGELFF
-,-,TRBJ2-2,TRBV5-1,TGCGCCAGCAGTTACACAGGCGCGAACACCGGGGAGCTGTTTTTT,CASSYTGANTGELFF
-,-,TRBJ2-5,TRBV2,TGTGCCAGCAGTGTCCAGGGGGGCGGCACCCAGTACTTC,CASSVQGGGTQYF
TRBD2,-,TRBJ2-5,TRBV15,TGTGCCACCAGCAGAGCCGCGGGGGGGCGAGAGACCCAGTACTTC,CATSRAAGGRETQYF
-,-,TRBJ1-4,TRBV9,TGTGCCAGCAGCGTAGGGCCTGACAAAATTAATGAAAAACTGTTTTTT,CASSVGPDKINEKLFF
TRBD1,-,TRBJ2-7,TRBV11-3,TGTGCCAGCAGCTCTAGGACAGGGTACGAGCAGTACTTC,CASSSRTGYEQYF
-,-,TRBJ1-2,TRBV7-8,TGTGCCAGCAGCTTACAGGGTCCTGATGGCTACACCTTC,CASSLQGPDGYTF
-,-,TRBJ1-1,TRBV19,TGTGCCAGTAGTATCAGCGTGGGTGAAGCTTTCTTT,CASSISVGEAFF
-,once,TRBJ1-1,TRBV5-1,TGCGCCAGCAGGCCTGATGGGAGCACTGAAGCTTTCTTT,CASRPDGSTEAFF
-,-,TRBJ2-2,TRBV15,TGTGCCACCAGCATAGCCGGGGAGCTGTTTTTT,CATSIAGELFF
-,-,TRBJ2-7,TRBV12-3/TRBV12-4,TGTGCCAGCAATACCTACGAGCAGTACTTC,CASNTYEQYF
TRBD2,-,TRBJ2-5,TRBV7-3,TGTGCCAGCAGCCCGCTCGGGACTAAGAAAGAGACCCAGTACTTC,CASSPLGTKKETQYF
TRBD1,-,TRBJ1-1,TRBV7-9,TGTGCCAGCAGCCGTAGACAGGGTCGGAGGACGAACACTGAAGCTTTCTTT,CASSRRQGRRTNTEAFF
TRBD1,-,TRBJ1-6,TRBV9,TGTGCCAGCAGCGAGGGGACAGGGGCCTCACCCCTCCACTTT,CASSEGTGASPLHF
TRBD2,-,TRBJ2-7,TRBV4-2,TGTGCCAGCAGCCAAGGGGCGGGGGGCACCTACGAGCAGTACTTC,CASSQGAGGTYEQYF
-,-,TRBJ2-1,TRBV7-3,TGTGCCAGCAGCCCCAATGGACTATCAAACAATGAGCAGTTCTTC,CASSPNGLSNNEQFF
-,few,TRBJ2-5,TRBV7-2,TGTGCCAGCAGCTTAGGAGAGACAGCCGGGGGGACCCAGTACTTC,CASSLGETAGGTQYF
-,-,TRBJ1-5,TRBV6-1,TGTGCCAGCAGTGAATTCAGGGATCAGCCCCAGCATTTT,CASSEFRDQPQHF
-,-,TRBJ1-3,TRBV4-2,TGTGCCAGCAGCCAAGAGGGCCGGACAAGCTCTGGAAACACCATATATTTT,CASSQEGRTSSGNTIYF
-,-,TRBJ2-1,TRBV5-1,TGCGCCAGCAGCTTGGATAGCGTGGATGAGCAGTTCTTC,CASSLDSVDEQFF
-,-,TRBJ2-1,TRBV24-1,TGTGCCACCAGTGATTTCGAGAACAATGAGCAGTTCTTC,CATSDFENNEQFF
-,-,TRBJ2-3,TRBV18,TGTGCCAGCTCACTGTCACGACTGGGTCCAGATACGCAGTATTTT,CASSLSRLGPDTQYF
-,-,TRBJ2-2,TRBV3-1/TRBV3-2,TGTGCCAGCAGCCAAACTCCCGGGGAGCTGTTTTTT,CASSQTPGELFF
-,few,TRBJ1-5,TRBV5-4,TGTGCCAGCAGCTCAGATAGCAATCAGCCCCAGCATTTT,CASSSDSNQPQHF
-,few,TRBJ2-1,TRBV9,TGTGCCAGCAGCGTAGGCGTGGGGGGGGCCTCCAATGAGCAGTTCTTC,CASSVGVGGASNEQFF
TRBD1,-,TRBJ1-2,TRBV28,TGTGCCAGCAGTTCCAGGGGGTGGGTGGGCTACACCTTC,CASSSRGWVGYTF
-,-,TRBJ1-2,TRBV6-8,TGTGCCAGCATCTCTGGAGGAGGCGGCTACACCTTC,CASISGGGGYTF
-,-,TRBJ1-1,TRBV30,TGTGCCTGGAGTGTAGGGTCAGCGGGTGAAGCTTTCTTT,CAWSVGSAGEAFF
-,-,TRBJ2-7,TRBV21-1,TGTGCCAGCATCCCGACAGGGAGAGCCTACGAGCAGTACTTC,CASIPTGRAYEQYF
-,once,TRBJ2-5,TRBV5-1,TGCGCCAGCACCCCGATCATGGCAGGGCGGGAGACCCAGTACTTC,CASTPIMAGRETQYF
TRBD1,-,TRBJ2-1,TRBV15,TGTGCCACCAGCTCTAATGAGGGACAGGGTATCGGGGAGCAGTTCTTC,CATSSNEGQGIGEQFF
-,few,TRBJ1-2,TRBV4-2,TGTGCCAGCAGCCAAGAATCAAGGGGCTCGGGTGGCTACACCTTC,CASSQESRGSGGYTF
-,-,TRBJ2-2,TRBV5-5,TGTGCCAGCAGCCCGGACACCGGGGAGCTGTTTTTT,CASSPDTGELFF
-,-,TRBJ2-3,TRBV7-9,TGTGCCAGCAGCTCCTCTCCGGGGGTACAGCAGTATTTT,CASSSSPGVQQYF
-,once,TRBJ1-1,TRBV30,TGTGCCTTCCTGCGGGCCCCCGGCACTGAAGCTTTCTTT,CAFLRAPGTEAFF
-,-,TRBJ2-1,TRBV9,TGTGCCAGCAGCGTAGGGCAGGCTTACAATGAGCAGTTCTTC,CASSVGQAYNEQFF
TRBD1,-,TRBJ1-6,TRBV6-2/TRBV6-3,TGTGCCAGCAGTGACGGGGACAGACAACCTGGATCACCCCTCCACTTT,CASSDGDRQPGSPLHF
-,-,TRBJ1-5,TRBV11-2,TGTGCCAGCAGCCGAACCCGACAGGGCAATCAGCCCCAGCATTTT,CASSRTRQGNQPQHF
TRBD2,few,TRBJ2-2,TRBV5-1,TGCGCCAGCAGCTTGGCCCCGGGGAGGGTACCCGGGGAGCTGTTTTTT,CASSLAPGRVPGELFF
-,-,TRBJ2-1,TRBV18,TGTGCCAGCTCACCACTTCAGGGGAACAATGAGCAGTTCTTC,CASSPLQGNNEQFF
-,-,TRBJ2-3,TRBV13,TGTGCCAGCAGCTCCTGGCTTTTCACAGATACGCAGTATTTT,CASSSWLFTDTQYF
-,-,TRBJ1-6,TRBV12-5,TGTGCTAGTGGTTTAGGACAGACTCTTAGCTCCTATAATTCACCCCTCCACTTT,CASGLGQTLSSYNSPLHF
-,-,TRBJ1-1,TRBV27,TGTGCCAGCAGTTTAAGCAGGGGCACTGAAGCTTTCTTT,CASSLSRGTEAFF
TRBD1,-,TRBJ1-3,TRBV7-2,TGTGCCAGCAGCCGGACAGGGAGTGGAAACACCATATATTTT,CASSRTGSGNTIYF
TRBD2,once,TRBJ2-3,TRBV4-3,TGCGCCAGCAGCCAAGATTTAGCGGGGGGCGAGGGAACGCAGTATTTT,CASSQDLAGGEGTQYF
-,-,TRBJ1-3,TRBV9,TGTGCCAGCAGCACCTTCACAAGTGTCCCTGGAAACACCATATATTTT,CASSTFTSVPGNTIYF
-,-,TRBJ1-2,TRBV11-2,TGTGCCAGCAGCTTCTCGGAGGGGACGGGCCCGGGGTATGGCTACACCTTC,CASSFSEGTGPGYGYTF
-,-,TRBJ2-7,TRBV6-2/TRBV6-3,TGTGCCAGCAGTTACTCTGGCGGAACCTACGAGCAGTACTTC,CASSYSGGTYEQYF
TRBD2,-,TRBJ2-1,TRBV11-2,TGTGCCAGCAAGAGCGGGGGGGCGATTTACAATGAGCAGTTCTTC,CASKSGGAIYNEQFF
-,-,TRBJ2-3,TRBV7-3,TGTGCCAGCAGCTTTCAGTCAGATACGCAGTATTTT,CASSFQSDTQYF
-,once,TRBJ2-1,TRBV7-2,TGTGCCAGCAGCCCACCGGGAAGGTACAATGAGCAGTTCTTC,CASSPPGRYNEQFF
-,-,TRBJ2-7,TRBV5-5,TGTGCCAGCAGCCTACGAGACACAGGGCTCTCCTCCTACGAGCAGTACTTC,CASSLRDTGLSSYEQYF
TRBD2,-,TRBJ2-3,TRBV4-2,TGTGCCAGCAGCCAACGCCTCCTGGGCGGGGGGGCCCCCACAGATACGCAGTATTTT,CASSQRLLGGGAPTDTQYF
-,-,TRBJ2-1,TRBV27,TGTGCCAGCAGTATACAGGGTTTCTACAATGAGCAGTTCTTC,CASSIQGFYNEQFF